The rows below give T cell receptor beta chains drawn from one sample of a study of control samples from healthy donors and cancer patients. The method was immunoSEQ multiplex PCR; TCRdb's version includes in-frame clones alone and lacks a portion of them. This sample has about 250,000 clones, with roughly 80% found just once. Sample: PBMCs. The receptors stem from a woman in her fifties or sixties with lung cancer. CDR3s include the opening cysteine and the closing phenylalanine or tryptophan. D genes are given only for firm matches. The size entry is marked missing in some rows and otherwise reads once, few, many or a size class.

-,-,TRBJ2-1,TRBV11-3,TGTGCCAGCAGCCCAACACTGGTGAGGCAGTTCTTC,CASSPTLVRQFF
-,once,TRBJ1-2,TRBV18,TGTGCCAGCTCACCCCCCGGTTATGGCTACACCTTC,CASSPPGYGYTF
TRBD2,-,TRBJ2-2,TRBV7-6,TGTGCCAGCAGCTTAGAGGCGGGAGGGCCCGGGGAGCTGTTTTTT,CASSLEAGGPGELFF
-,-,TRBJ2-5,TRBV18,TGTGCCAGCTCACCACCGTCCTACCAAGAGACCCAGTACTTC,CASSPPSYQETQYF
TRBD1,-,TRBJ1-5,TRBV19,TGTGCCAGTAGTCCGGGACAGGGGAATTTAGCAAATCAGCCCCAGCATTTT,CASSPGQGNLANQPQHF
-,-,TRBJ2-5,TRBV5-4,TGTGCCAGCAGCTCCCCGGTCGAGGATGAGACCCAGTACTTC,CASSSPVEDETQYF
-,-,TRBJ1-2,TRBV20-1,TGCAGTCCAGGAGCTAACTATGGCTACACCTTC,CSPGANYGYTF
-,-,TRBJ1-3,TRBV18,TGTGCCAGCTCACCACGCGGGGTTGGTGGAAACACCATATATTTT,CASSPRGVGGNTIYF
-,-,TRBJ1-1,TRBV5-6,TGTGCCAGCAGCTCGGGGACGAACACTGAAGCTTTCTTT,CASSSGTNTEAFF
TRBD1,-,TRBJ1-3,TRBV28,TGTGCCAGCCTCGGGACAGGGGGGGGAAACACCATATATTTT,CASLGTGGGNTIYF
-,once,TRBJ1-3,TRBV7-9,TGTGCCAGCAGCTTAGGAGGGAACACCATATATTTT,CASSLGGNTIYF
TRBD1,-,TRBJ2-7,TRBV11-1,TGTGCCAGCAGCCTACAGGGGGGATCCTACGAGCAGTACTTC,CASSLQGGSYEQYF
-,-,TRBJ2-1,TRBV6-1,TGTGCCAGCAGTGATATGGGGGTCGAGCAGTTCTTC,CASSDMGVEQFF
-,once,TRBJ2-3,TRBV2,TGTGCCAGCAGTGAATTGACTAGCACAGATACGCAGTATTTT,CASSELTSTDTQYF
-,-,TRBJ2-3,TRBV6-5,TGTGCCAGCAGTTCCCTGGACAGATCCAACCAGTATTTT,CASSSLDRSNQYF
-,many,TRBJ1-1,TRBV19,TGTGCCAGTAAACTCGGGGGGATCAACACTGAAGCTTTCTTT,CASKLGGINTEAFF
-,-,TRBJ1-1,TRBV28,TGTGCCAGCAGTTTAAGCGACCCAGGAGCTTTCTTT,CASSLSDPGAFF
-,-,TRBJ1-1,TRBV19,TGTGCCAGTAGATTCGGAGGGGTTAACACTGAAGCTTTCTTT,CASRFGGVNTEAFF
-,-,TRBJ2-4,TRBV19,TGTGCCAGTAATAAAGGGGACCTAGCCAAAAACATTCAGTACTTC,CASNKGDLAKNIQYF
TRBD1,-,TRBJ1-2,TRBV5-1,TGCGCCAGCAGCTTGCGCAGGGGGCCTAACTATGGCTACACCTTC,CASSLRRGPNYGYTF
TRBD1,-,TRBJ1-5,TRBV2,TGTGCCAGCAGGGGGGACAGCTATCAGCCCCAGCATTTT,CASRGDSYQPQHF
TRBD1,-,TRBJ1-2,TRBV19,TGTGCCAGTAGTTCCCCGGGACAGGGGGAATATGGCTACACCTTC,CASSSPGQGEYGYTF
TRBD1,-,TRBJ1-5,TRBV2,TGTGCCAGCACCGGGGAGCGGACAGGGTGGGGTAGCAATCAGCCCCAGCATTTT,CASTGERTGWGSNQPQHF
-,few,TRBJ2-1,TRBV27,TGTGCCAGCAGTTTTTGGAGGACTGACGACAATGAGCAGTTCTTC,CASSFWRTDDNEQFF
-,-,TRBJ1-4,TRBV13,TGTGCCAGCAGCTTTTGGCAGGGATTGAATGAAAAACTGTTTTTT,CASSFWQGLNEKLFF
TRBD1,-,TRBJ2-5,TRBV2,TGTGCCAGCAGTGAAGGGTTACCCGGGGACAGCTTGTACTTC,CASSEGLPGDSLYF
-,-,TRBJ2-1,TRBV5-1,TGCGCCAGCAGCGCTGGGGGGAGGTACAATGAGCAGTTCTTC,CASSAGGRYNEQFF
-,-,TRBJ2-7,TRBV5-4,TGTGCCAGCAGCCCCGCGATGGGACGGATCTCCTACGAGCAGTACTTC,CASSPAMGRISYEQYF
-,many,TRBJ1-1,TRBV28,TGTGCCAGCAACCGCCCCAACACCCGAATAGCAATAAACACTGAAGCTTTCTTT,CASNRPNTRIAINTEAFF
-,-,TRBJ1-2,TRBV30,TGTGCCTGGCGGATATTCTCGACAGGATCCTATGGCTACACCTTC,CAWRIFSTGSYGYTF
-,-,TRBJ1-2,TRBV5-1,TGCGCCAGCAGCTTCGACATTGGGTCCGGCTACACCTTC,CASSFDIGSGYTF
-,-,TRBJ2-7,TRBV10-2,TGCGCCAGCAGTGAGTCCCCCCTTTTGCAGGGGTACGAGCAGTACTTC,CASSESPLLQGYEQYF
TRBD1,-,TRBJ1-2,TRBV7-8,TGTGCCAGCAGCCCTGGACAGGGGCCGTATGGCTACACCTTC,CASSPGQGPYGYTF
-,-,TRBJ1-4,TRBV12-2,TGTGCAAGTCGCTTAGCGTGGGGGCGAGATGAAAAACTGTTTTTT,CASRLAWGRDEKLFF
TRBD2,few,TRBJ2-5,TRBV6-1,TGTGCCAGCAGTGGGGCTTCGGGTAGCGGGGTACGAGAGACCCAGTACTTC,CASSGASGSGVRETQYF
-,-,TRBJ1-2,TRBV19,TGTGCCAGTATCGAAAGGGGACGGGAGTCTGGCTACACCTTC,CASIERGRESGYTF
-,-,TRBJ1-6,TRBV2,TGTGCCAGCAGTACCTGGGAGCCTAATTCACCCCTCCACTTT,CASSTWEPNSPLHF
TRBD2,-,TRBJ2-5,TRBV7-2,TGTGCCAGCAGCTTAGCGGGGTCAGCGGGAGCAGAGACCCAGTACTTC,CASSLAGSAGAETQYF
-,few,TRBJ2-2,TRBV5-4,TGTGCCAGCAGCCTGATCTCCGCCGGGGAGCTGTTTTTT,CASSLISAGELFF
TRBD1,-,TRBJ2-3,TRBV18,TGTGCCAGCTCACCGGGACAGGGAGGAGGTGATACGCAGTATTTT,CASSPGQGGGDTQYF
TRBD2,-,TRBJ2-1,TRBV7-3,TGTGCCAGCAGCTTAACGTCAATGGCGGGAGGGTACAATGAGCAGTTCTTC,CASSLTSMAGGYNEQFF
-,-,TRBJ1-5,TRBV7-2,TGTGCCAGCAGCTTAATCGGGGCAGGGGCTAATCAGCCCCAGCATTTT,CASSLIGAGANQPQHF
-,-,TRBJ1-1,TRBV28,TGTGCCAGCATAGATGTTGCCGTCACTGAAGCTTTCTTT,CASIDVAVTEAFF
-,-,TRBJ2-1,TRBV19,TGTGCCAGTAGACTCAGACAGGGGGCGCGAAGCGGGGGGCTTTACAATGAGCAGTTCTTC,CASRLRQGARSGGLYNEQFF
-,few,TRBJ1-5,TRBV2,TGTGCCAGCAGTGTGGGACAGCCCCAGCATTTT,CASSVGQPQHF
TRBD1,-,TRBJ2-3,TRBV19,TGTGCCAGTAGGGGACAGGAGGGCACAGATACGCAGTATTTT,CASRGQEGTDTQYF
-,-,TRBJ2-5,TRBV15,TGTGCCACCAGCAGAAAGACCGCGGGACGGGGGTCGGGGACCCAGTACTTC,CATSRKTAGRGSGTQYF
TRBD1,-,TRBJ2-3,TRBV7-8,TGTGCCAGCAGCTCTCGGACAGGGGGCCGCACAGATACGCAGTATTTT,CASSSRTGGRTDTQYF
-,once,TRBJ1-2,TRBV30,TGTGCCTGGAGTGTATCGGGAGGGGTGCTCGGCTACACCTTC,CAWSVSGGVLGYTF
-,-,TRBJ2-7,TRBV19,TGTGCCAGTAGGGATCGGGGCACCTCCTACGAGCAGTACTTC,CASRDRGTSYEQYF
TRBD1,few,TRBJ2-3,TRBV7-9,TGTGCCAGCAGCCGAGGGACAGGTCGAACAGATACGCAGTATTTT,CASSRGTGRTDTQYF
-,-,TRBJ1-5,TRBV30,TGTGCCTGGGGCCTGGGGGGTTCTAATAGCAATCAGCCCCAGCATTTT,CAWGLGGSNSNQPQHF
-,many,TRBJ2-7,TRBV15,TGTGCCACCAGCAGAGGCGATGGTAGAGGGCAGTACTTC,CATSRGDGRGQYF
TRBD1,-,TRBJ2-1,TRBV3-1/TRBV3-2,TGTGCCAGCAGCCCGGGGACAGGGGGCTACAATGAGCAGTTCTTC,CASSPGTGGYNEQFF
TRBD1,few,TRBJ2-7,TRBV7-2,TGTGCCAGCAGCGTCAGGACAGGGGAGTACGAGCAGTACTTC,CASSVRTGEYEQYF